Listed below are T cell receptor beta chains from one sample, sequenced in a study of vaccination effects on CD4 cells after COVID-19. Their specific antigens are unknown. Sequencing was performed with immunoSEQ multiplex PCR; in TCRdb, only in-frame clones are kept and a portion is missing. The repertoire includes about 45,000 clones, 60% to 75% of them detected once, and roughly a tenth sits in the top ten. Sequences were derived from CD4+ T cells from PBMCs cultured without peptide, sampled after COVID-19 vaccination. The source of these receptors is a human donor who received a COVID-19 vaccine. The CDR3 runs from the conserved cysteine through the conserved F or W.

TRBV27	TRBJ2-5	CASSLKPDSKLYF
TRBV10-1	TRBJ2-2	CASSESTGELFF
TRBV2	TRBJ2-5	CASSVQSTRETQYF
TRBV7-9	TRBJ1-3	CASSSQGTIYF
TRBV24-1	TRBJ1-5	CATSDFANPNQPQHF
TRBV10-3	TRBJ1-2	CAISESLLKGQGAANYGYTF
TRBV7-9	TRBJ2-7	CASDEGTGRYEQYF
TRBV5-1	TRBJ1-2	CASSSGQRAGGYTF
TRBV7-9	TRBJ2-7	CASSLGGDMSNEQYF
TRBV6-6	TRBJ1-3	CASSYRPGVLGNTIYF
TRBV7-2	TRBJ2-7	CASSNTPGQGDRVEQYF
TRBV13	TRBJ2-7	CASSLRDTRYEQYF
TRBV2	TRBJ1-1	CAERGNTEAFF
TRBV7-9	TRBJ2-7	CASSLDKPYEQYF
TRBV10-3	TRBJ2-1	CAISTGTAFNEQFF
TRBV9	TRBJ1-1	CASSARQGNTEAFF
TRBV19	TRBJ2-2	CASSWGGIGYYVSGELFF
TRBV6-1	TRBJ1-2	CASSEIWTGGSGYTF
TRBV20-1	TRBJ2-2	CSASGGTGGTGELFF
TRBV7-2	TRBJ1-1	CASSLAGSSLTEAFF
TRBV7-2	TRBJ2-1	CASSLRYEQFF
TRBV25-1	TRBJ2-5	CASSDPNTGDYQETQYF
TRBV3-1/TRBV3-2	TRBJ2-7	CASSQGDSLYEQYF
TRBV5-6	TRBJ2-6	CASSYSPGQGARGANVLTF
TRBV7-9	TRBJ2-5	CASSTQGVRETQYF
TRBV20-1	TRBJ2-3	CSANTDTQYF
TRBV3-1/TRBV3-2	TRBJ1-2	CASSQSIPTGAYAYGYTF
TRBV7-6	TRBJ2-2	CASSPATAGTGAGELFF
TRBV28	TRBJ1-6	CASRFQGLNSPLHF
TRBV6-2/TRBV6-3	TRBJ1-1	CASSYGPWGTEAFF
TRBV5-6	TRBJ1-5	CASSFFRETGQPQHF
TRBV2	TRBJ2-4	CASSVGGSDYKNIQYF
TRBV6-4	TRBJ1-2	CASSLEQGAEGYTF
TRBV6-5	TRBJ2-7	CASSPVLGSEQYF
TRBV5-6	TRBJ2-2	CASSQATGELFF
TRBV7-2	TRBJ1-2	CASSRDRVNYGYTF
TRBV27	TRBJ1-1	CASWGLFESEAFF
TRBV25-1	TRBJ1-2	CASSDLGYGYTF
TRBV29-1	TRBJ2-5	CSVRDRPKETQYF
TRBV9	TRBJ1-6	CASSVPGSNSPLHF